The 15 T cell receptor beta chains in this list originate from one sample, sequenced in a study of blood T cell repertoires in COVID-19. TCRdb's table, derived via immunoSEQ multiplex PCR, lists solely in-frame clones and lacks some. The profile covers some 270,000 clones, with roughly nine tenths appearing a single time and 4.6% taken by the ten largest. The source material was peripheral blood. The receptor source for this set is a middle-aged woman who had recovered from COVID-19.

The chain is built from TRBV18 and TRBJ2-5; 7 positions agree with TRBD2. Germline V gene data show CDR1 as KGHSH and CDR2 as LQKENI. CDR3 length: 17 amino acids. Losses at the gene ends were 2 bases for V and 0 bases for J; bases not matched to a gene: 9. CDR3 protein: CASSPGRASEYQETQYF. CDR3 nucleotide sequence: TGTGCCAGCTCACCAGGGAGGGCTAGCGAGTACCAAGAGACCCAGTACTTC.

The DNA of the CDR3 is TGTGCCAGCAGCTTACTTGATCCAGCGGGGGAAGAGACCCAGTACTTC. It specifies CASSLLDPAGEETQYF. This chain connects TRBV11-2 to TRBJ2-5; 8 bases agree with TRBD2. Germline V gives CDR1 SGHAT, CDR2 FQNNGV. V lost 2 bases, J lost 3 bases, and 8 bases stayed unmatched. The CDR3 runs to 16 residues. The full variable domain, rest sourced from reference TRBV11-2 and TRBJ2-5, is EAGVAQSPRYKIIEKRQSVAFWCNPISGHATLYWYQQILGQGPKLLIQFQNNGVVDDSQLPKDRFSAERLKGVDSTLKIQPAKLEDSAVYLCASSLLDPAGEETQYFGPGTRLLVL.

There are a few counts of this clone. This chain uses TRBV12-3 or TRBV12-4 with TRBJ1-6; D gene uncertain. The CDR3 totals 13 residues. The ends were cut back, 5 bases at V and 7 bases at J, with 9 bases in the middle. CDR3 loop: CASSRRENSPLHF. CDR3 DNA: TGTGCCAGCAGTAGAAGAGAAAATTCACCCCTCCACTTT.

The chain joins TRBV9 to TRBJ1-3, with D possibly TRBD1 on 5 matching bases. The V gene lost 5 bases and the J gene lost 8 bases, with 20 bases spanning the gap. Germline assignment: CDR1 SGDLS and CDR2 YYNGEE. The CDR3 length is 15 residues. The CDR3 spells CASSVAGNREDTIYF. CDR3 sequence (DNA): TGTGCCAGCAGTGTGGCAGGGAATAGGGAAGACACCATATATTTT.

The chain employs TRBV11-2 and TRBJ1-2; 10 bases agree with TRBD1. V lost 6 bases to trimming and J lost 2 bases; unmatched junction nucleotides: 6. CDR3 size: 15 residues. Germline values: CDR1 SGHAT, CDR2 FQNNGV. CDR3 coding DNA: TGTGCCAGCAGTCAACGACAGGGGGCGAACTATGGCTACACCTTC. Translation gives CASSQRQGANYGYTF.

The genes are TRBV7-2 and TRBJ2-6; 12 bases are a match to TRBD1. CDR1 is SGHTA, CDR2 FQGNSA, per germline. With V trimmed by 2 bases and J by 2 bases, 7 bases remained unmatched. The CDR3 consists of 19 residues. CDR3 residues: CASSLHPGQGATGANVLTF. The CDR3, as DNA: TGTGCCAGCAGCTTACATCCGGGACAGGGGGCAACTGGGGCCAACGTCCTGACTTTC.

This CDR3 reads CASSRGGTGANYGYTF. CDR3 nucleotides: TGTGCCAGCAGCCGTGGCGGAACAGGGGCTAACTATGGCTACACCTTC. The chain recombines TRBV7-2 with TRBJ1-2, with 7 bases fitting TRBD1. Germline CDR1 SGHTA, CDR2 FQGNSA. The CDR3 is 16 amino acids. V shed 5 bases, J shed 0 bases, and the junction held 9 bases outside the gene matches. The entire variable domain, with the rest obtained from reference TRBV7-2 and TRBJ1-2, is as follows: GAGVSQSPSNKVTEKGKDVELRCDPISGHTALYWYRQSLGQGLEFLIYFQGNSAPDKSGLPSDRFSAERTGGSVSTLTIQRTQQEDSAVYLCASSRGGTGANYGYTFGSGTRLTVV.

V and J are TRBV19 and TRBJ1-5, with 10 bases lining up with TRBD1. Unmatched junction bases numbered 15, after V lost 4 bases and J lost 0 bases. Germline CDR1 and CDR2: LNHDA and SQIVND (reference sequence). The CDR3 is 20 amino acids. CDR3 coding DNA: TGTGCCAGTAGTACGATATGGGTGAGGGACAGGGGCCATAGCAATCAGCCCCAGCATTTT. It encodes CASSTIWVRDRGHSNQPQHF.

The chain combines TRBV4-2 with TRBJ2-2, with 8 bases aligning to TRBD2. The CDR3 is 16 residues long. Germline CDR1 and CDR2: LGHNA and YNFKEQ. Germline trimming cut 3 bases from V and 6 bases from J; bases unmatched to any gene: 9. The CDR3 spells CASSQGERGLAGELFF. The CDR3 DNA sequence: TGTGCCAGCAGCCAGGGTGAGCGGGGGCTGGCCGGGGAGCTGTTTTTT.

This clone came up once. The DNA for the CDR3 is TGCGCCAGCAGCCAGTATCCAGCGGGGGTCCAAGAGACCCAGTACTTC. The encoded protein is CASSQYPAGVQETQYF. The chain uses TRBV4-1 and TRBJ2-5, with 8 bases lining up with TRBD2. V shed 3 bases and J 1 base; nucleotides not matched to a gene: 7. This CDR3 region has 16 residues. Germline V gives CDR1 MGHRA, CDR2 YSYEKL.

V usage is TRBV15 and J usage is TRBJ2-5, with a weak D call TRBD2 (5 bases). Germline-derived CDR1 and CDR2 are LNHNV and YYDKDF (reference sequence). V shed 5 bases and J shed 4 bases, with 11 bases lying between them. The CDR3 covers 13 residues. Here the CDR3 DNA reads TGTGCCACCAGCGAGCTCGCGGGAGAGACCCAGTACTTC. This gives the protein CATSELAGETQYF.

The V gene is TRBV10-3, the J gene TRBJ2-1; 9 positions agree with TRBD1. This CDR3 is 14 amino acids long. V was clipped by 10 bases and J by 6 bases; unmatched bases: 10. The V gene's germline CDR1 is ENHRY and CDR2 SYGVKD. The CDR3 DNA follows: TGTGCCACCTCCCAGGACAGGGGTGGCAATGAGCAGTTCTTC. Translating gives CATSQDRGGNEQFF.

The CDR3 loop is CASSVGGTLISYEQYF. The CDR3 nucleotides read TGTGCCAGCAGCGTAGGAGGGACACTGATCTCCTACGAGCAGTACTTC. The chain is built from TRBV9 and TRBJ2-7; D may be TRBD1 (6 bases). CDR3 size: 16 residues. Germline lookup yields CDR1 SGDLS and CDR2 YYNGEE. The germline V and J ends were trimmed by 0 bases and 0 bases, with 13 bases remaining between them.

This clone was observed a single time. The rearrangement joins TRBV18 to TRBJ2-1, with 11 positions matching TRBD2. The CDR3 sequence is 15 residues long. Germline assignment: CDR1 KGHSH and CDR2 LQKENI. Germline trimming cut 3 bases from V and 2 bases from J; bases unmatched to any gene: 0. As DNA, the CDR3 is TGTGCCAGCTCACCTAGCGGGAGGGCCTACAATGAGCAGTTCTTC. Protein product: CASSPSGRAYNEQFF. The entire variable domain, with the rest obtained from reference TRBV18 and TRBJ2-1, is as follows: NAGVMQNPRHLVRRRGQEARLRCSPMKGHSHVYWYRQLPEEGLKFMVYLQKENIIDESGMPKERFSAEFPKEGPSILRIQQVVRGDSAAYFCASSPSGRAYNEQFFGPGTRLTVL.

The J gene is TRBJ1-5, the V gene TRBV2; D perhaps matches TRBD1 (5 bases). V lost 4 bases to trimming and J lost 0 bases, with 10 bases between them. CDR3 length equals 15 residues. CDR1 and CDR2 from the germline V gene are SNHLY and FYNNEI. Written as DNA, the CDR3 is TGTGCCAGCAGTGCCGCAGGGAATAGCAATCAGCCCCAGCATTTT. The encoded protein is CASSAAGNSNQPQHF.